This paragraph reports one T cell receptor beta chain. TCRdb's copy holds only in-frame clones and misses some; the assay was immunoSEQ multiplex PCR. This sample has under 200,000 clones; over 70% occur once, and the top ten carry around 10%. The data were obtained in a study of blood T cell repertoires in COVID-19. Study as a whole: Samples representing acute and convalescent COVID-19 were sourced from the United States, Italy and Spain.

Germline V gene data show CDR1 as SGDLS and CDR2 as YYNGEE. The CDR3 runs 14 residues. The V gene end was trimmed by 3 bases and the J gene end by 14 bases; junction bases not matched to a gene: 10. Either two negative PCRs, clearance, or symptom resolution qualified Cohort 3 donors as recovered. The chain carries TRBV9 and TRBJ1-6; TRBD1 agrees at 8 bases. The sample taken for sequencing was PBMCs or T cells enriched from blood (not recorded which). The receptor was derived from a man in his fifties or sixties who had recovered from COVID-19. The CDR3 DNA follows: TGTGCCAGCAGCGCCGGGACAGGTTTACCGGCCCTCCACTTT. Amino acid sequence: CASSAGTGLPALHF.